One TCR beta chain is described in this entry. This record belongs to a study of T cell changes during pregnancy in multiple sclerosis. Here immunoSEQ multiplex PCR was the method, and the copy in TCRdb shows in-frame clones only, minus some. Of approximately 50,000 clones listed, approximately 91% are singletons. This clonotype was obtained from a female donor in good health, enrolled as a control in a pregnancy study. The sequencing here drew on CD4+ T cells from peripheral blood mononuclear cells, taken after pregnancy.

The CDR3 nucleotides are TGTGCCAGCAGTGAATCCGCTAACTATGGCTACACCTTC. As protein: CASSESANYGYTF. The chain combines TRBV25-1 with TRBJ1-2; D not certain. Trimming shortened V by 1 base and J by 0 bases, and 3 bases separated the two germline ends. The length of the CDR3 is 13 residues. Germline CDR1 reads MGHDK; CDR2 reads SYGVNS.